The sequence of this T cell receptor (beta chain) was determined in a study of OX40 agonist ivuxolimab in advanced cancers. Study details: Across the patients, intravenous ivuxolimab was delivered every 2 weeks at 0.01 to 10 mg/kg. Averaging around 60 years in age, with a range of roughly 20 to 79, the cohort was 82.7% male.

Turning to this clone: Its antigen is not identified.

Findings of the study overall: Researchers did not determine the expanded peripheral T cells' antigen specificity.

Germline-derived CDR1 and CDR2 are ENHRY and SYGVKD. The V segment lost 8 bases and the J segment 4 bases; nucleotides outside the gene matches: 5. There are 14 residues in the CDR3. The protocol was immunoSEQ multiplex PCR, while the TCRdb copy is restricted to in-frame clones and leaves out a portion. The data show about 52,000 clones, around four fifths seen once. This sequence originates from an adult with an advanced solid tumor such as melanoma, head and neck, liver or kidney cancer. The chain is built from TRBV10-3 and TRBJ2-1, with TRBD2 matching over 10 bases. The input for sequencing was CD4+ or CD8+ T cells sorted from blood, taken in a trial of the OX40 agonist ivuxolimab. The CDR3 is CAIASSGGYNEQFF. The CDR3 nucleotides read TGTGCCATCGCGTCTAGCGGGGGATACAATGAGCAGTTCTTC.